The present TCR beta chain was sequenced within a study of T cells in localized non-small cell lung cancer. This clone turned up a few times. TCRdb keeps only in-frame clones here, not all; method: immunoSEQ multiplex PCR. The sample records about 30,000 clones, 90% to 95% being singletons. This specimen was peripheral blood, taken before any cancer treatment. The clonotype was recovered from a woman between 35 and 70 years old with stage I lung adenocarcinoma.

In DNA, the CDR3 is TGTGCCAGCAGCTTACTCCCAACACCCCCAGTTTTCGATACGCAGTATTTT. This sequence encodes CASSLLPTPPVFDTQYF. The chain couples TRBV7-9 to TRBJ2-3, with D hard to call. The V end was cut by 2 bases, the J end by 6 bases, with 21 bases between. CDR1 and CDR2 (germline): SEHNR, FQNEAQ (reference sequence). The CDR3 is 17 residues long.